The TCR beta chain described here comes from a study of T cells in Graves' hyperthyroidism and ophthalmopathy. Study outcomes and limitations: Ophthalmopathy and stable hyperthyroidism were separated by a 13 V-J model. In the blood, most expanded thyroid clonotypes above 0.001 appeared as well.

Comments on this clonotype: Its matching antigen is unknown.

The CDR3 is 14 residues long. The V gene's germline CDR1 is WNHNN and CDR2 SYGVQD (reference sequence). The V end was cut by 6 bases, the J end by 6 bases, with 17 bases between. Amplified TCR beta CDR3 regions came from RNA transcripts. Using the HTBI primer set, a first-round RT-PCR was run on the TCR CDR3. TCRdb independently ran MiXCR on the multiplex PCR reads; one entry per CDR3 protein. The repertoire has roughly 500,000 distinct CDR3 sequences, over 35% of them found once; the top ten carry around 47%. Those patients with uncontrolled infection, other autoimmune disease, pregnancy or lactation were excluded. Diagnoses used clinical symptoms, serum thyroxine and TRAb, thyroid ultrasound and orbital computed tomography.

Specimen: peripheral blood or thyroid tissue (not recorded which). The chain joins TRBV10-1 to TRBJ1-1; D perhaps matches TRBD1 (6 bases). This TCR came from an adult woman with Graves' disease, either hyperthyroidism or ophthalmopathy (not recorded which). Here the CDR3 reads CASSALRQVAEAFF. CDR3 DNA sequence: TGCGCCAGCAGCGCCCTACGACAGGTCGCTGAAGCTTTCTTT.